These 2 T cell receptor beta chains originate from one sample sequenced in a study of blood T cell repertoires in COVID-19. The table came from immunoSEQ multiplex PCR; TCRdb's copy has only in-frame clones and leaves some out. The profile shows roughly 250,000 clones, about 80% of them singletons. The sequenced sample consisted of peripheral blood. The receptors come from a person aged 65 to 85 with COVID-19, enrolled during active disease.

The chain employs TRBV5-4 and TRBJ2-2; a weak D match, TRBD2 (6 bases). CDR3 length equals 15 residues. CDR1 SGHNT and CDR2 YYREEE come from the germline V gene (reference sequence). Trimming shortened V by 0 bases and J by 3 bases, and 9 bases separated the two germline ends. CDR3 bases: TGTGCCAGCAGCTTGGGGAGGGTAGACACCGGGGAGCTGTTTTTT. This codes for CASSLGRVDTGELFF.

This CDR3 is CASRLDRANGNEQFF. CDR3 in DNA: TGTGCCAGTAGGCTCGACAGGGCCAACGGCAATGAGCAGTTCTTC. The chain joins TRBV19 to TRBJ2-1; 7 bases fit TRBD1. Germline values: CDR1 LNHDA, CDR2 SQIVND (reference sequence). V dropped 6 bases and J dropped 6; count of bases not matched to a gene: 11. CDR3 size: 15 residues.